The rows below give T cell receptor beta chains drawn from one sample of a study of technical replicates of blood from a handful of donors. Assay: immunoSEQ multiplex PCR; the TCRdb copy retains only in-frame clones and omits some. The sample yields some 80,000 clones, about 96% seen once. The source material was T cells isolated from PBMCs. Receptors were obtained from a human donor in good health. Each CDR3 is given without its conserved first and last residue. Fields, in order: J gene, V gene, clone size, CDR3 protein. Not every row has a clone size; where given, it reads once, few, many or a size class.

>TRBJ1-4|TRBV28|.
ASSKGTDFATNEKLF
>TRBJ2-7|TRBV9|.
ASSAWTGGSEQY
>TRBJ2-3|TRBV9|once
ASSPRTSGATDTQY
>TRBJ1-3|TRBV15|once
ATSAGTASGNTIY
>TRBJ2-3|TRBV7-8|.
ASSTTSGATDTQY
>TRBJ1-1|TRBV30|.
AESRRAMNTEAF
>TRBJ2-1|TRBV2|.
ATPFRRTSGSYNEQF
>TRBJ2-5|TRBV7-9|.
ASSFIGSLPQETQY
>TRBJ2-1|TRBV29-1|once
SVLLAGLLGGEQF
>TRBJ1-3|TRBV11-3|.
ASSLTTGTSDTIY
>TRBJ1-5|TRBV6-1|.
ASSEGGTGSFNSNQPQH
>TRBJ2-7|TRBV28|.
ASRTTPHRGNSYEQY
>TRBJ1-1|TRBV11-3|.
ASSSGQGDTEAF
>TRBJ2-1|TRBV11-2|.
ASSYNREQF
>TRBJ1-4|TRBV6-6|.
ASSYSREKLF
>TRBJ2-1|TRBV27|.
ASSLLNRDSVNEQF
>TRBJ2-2|TRBV6-4|.
ASSPDRAGELF
>TRBJ1-4|TRBV4-1|.
ASSQLWQVNEKLF
>TRBJ2-7|TRBV6-4|.
ASSDQRESSYEQY
>TRBJ2-3|TRBV27|.
ASSLAEGGSTQY
>TRBJ2-7|TRBV7-2|once
ASSLAGLKLAGVSLEQY
>TRBJ1-3|TRBV5-1|.
ASSFITNAGGPGNTIY